The TCR beta chain described here comes from a study of tissue T cells after allogeneic stem cell transplantation. Study findings and constraints: Tissue-detected TCR repertoire was only partly captured by blood and spleen T cells.

Stated time point: mouse harvest day 14 after allogeneic transplant. Mouse grafts combined 10^7 T-cell-depleted bone marrow cells with 10^6 splenic CD5+ T cells. This mouse GVHD model was MHC-mismatched B6 to BALB/c, profiled day 7 or 14. TCRdb keeps only in-frame clones here, not all; method: immunoSEQ multiplex PCR. Of approximately 3,600 clones in the sample, about 49% are singletons; the top ten hold approximately 20%. Germline V gene lookup returns CDR1 SNHLY and CDR2 FYNGKV (reference sequence). The V and J ends lost 3 bases and 3 bases respectively, with 5 bases between them. The CDR3 consists of 12 residues. This clone was counted a single time. No antigen is known for it. The gene names given are mouse names. The read terminates 1 residue ahead of where the CDR3 ends, so the germline J gene completes it.

The chain couples TRBV3 to TRBJ1-1, with D unresolved. The sample taken for sequencing was gut tissue. The clonotype comes from a female BALB/c mouse given C57BL/6 T cells with graft-versus-host disease after an allogeneic hematopoietic cell transplant. Incomplete CDR3 DNA: TGTGCCAGCAGCTTCACAGACACAGAAGTCTTC. This codes for CASSFTDTEVF. The CDR3 reads in full as CASSFTDTEVFF.